The 11 T cell receptor beta chains below come from one sample, sequenced in a study of siplizumab effects on memory and regulatory T cells. Libraries were prepared by immunoSEQ multiplex PCR; TCRdb keeps only in-frame clonotypes and omits some of them. The sample consists of about 82,000 clones, roughly 86% of them appearing once. Sequenced: Tregs sorted from blood. These receptors were taken from a human donor in good health.

The V call is TRBV27, the J call TRBJ1-2; 9 positions agree with TRBD1. The CDR3 covers 14 residues. Looked up from germline, CDR1 is MNHEY and CDR2 is SMNVEV (reference sequence). The trim removed 4 bases at V and 3 bases at J, leaving 3 bases unmatched. CDR3 amino acids: CASSYRGRDYGYTF. For the CDR3, the DNA is TGTGCCAGCAGTTACAGGGGGCGCGACTATGGCTACACCTTC.

The J gene is TRBJ2-7, the V gene TRBV30; 7 nucleotides align to TRBD1. V lost 0 bases, J lost 7 bases, and 9 bases stayed unmatched. Germline V CDR1 and CDR2: GTSNPN, SVGIG (reference sequence). The CDR3 sequence is 14 residues long. As DNA, the CDR3 is TGTGCCTGGAGTGTAGAACAGGGGAGTGAGGAGCAGTACTTC. Translating it yields CAWSVEQGSEEQYF.

The gene calls are TRBV7-2 and TRBJ1-2; possible D gene TRBD1, 6 bases. V was trimmed by 3 bases and J by 6 bases, leaving 8 bases between them. Germline V lookup: CDR1 SGHTA, CDR2 FQGNSA. CDR3 size: 12 residues. CDR3 nucleotides: TGTGCCAGCAGCTTCAGACAGGATGGCTACACCTTC. Translation: CASSFRQDGYTF.

Concerning this clone itself: One junction end disagrees with the germline gene, perhaps due to a read error. The chain joins TRBV2 to TRBJ2-3, with 10 bases identical to TRBD2. This CDR3 comprises 16 residues. Germline V gene lookup returns CDR1 SNHLY and CDR2 FYNNEI. CDR3 sequence reads: CASSEGTSGDTDTQYF. As DNA, the CDR3 is TGTGCCAGCAGCGAAGGTACTAGCGGGGACACAGATACGCAGTATTTT.

The V call is TRBV5-1, the J call TRBJ2-7, with 7 bases that match TRBD1. V was pared by 4 bases and J by 1 base, with 8 bases of the junction left unmatched. Germline V gene data show CDR1 as SGHRS and CDR2 as YFSETQ. This CDR3 spans 15 amino acids. The CDR3: CASSLGTAVSYEQYF. The CDR3 nucleotides read TGCGCCAGCAGCCTGGGGACAGCAGTTTCCTACGAGCAGTACTTC.

V usage is TRBV7-6 and J usage is TRBJ1-2; 7 bases map to TRBD1. The trim removed 1 base at V and 8 bases at J, leaving 4 bases unmatched. There are 13 residues in the CDR3. CDR1 is SGHVS, CDR2 FNYEAQ, per germline. CDR3 sequence reads: CASSLVAGGGYTF. The CDR3 coding sequence is TGTGCCAGCAGCTTAGTGGCAGGGGGAGGCTACACCTTC.

Only one count was recorded for this clone. The chain joins TRBV18 to TRBJ2-7, with D hard to call. The V end was cut by 6 bases, the J end by 7 bases, with 10 bases between. Germline V gives CDR1 KGHSH, CDR2 LQKENI. This CDR3 is 11 amino acids long. CDR3 sequence: CASSLVGEQYF. The CDR3 region has the DNA TGTGCCAGCTCCCTAGTGGGTGAGCAGTACTTC.

The chain has TRBV6-6 and TRBJ2-5; D call uncertain. Looked up from germline, CDR1 is MNHNY and CDR2 is SVGAGI (reference sequence). Trimming took 6 bases from V and 2 from J, leaving 10 bases between them. The length of the CDR3 is 13 residues. In DNA, the CDR3 is TGTGCCAGCAGACGCGACTCGCAAGAGACCCAGTACTTC. It encodes CASRRDSQETQYF.

The chain has TRBV25-1 and TRBJ1-3; D gene unclear. The CDR3 extends over 18 amino acids. Trimming shortened V by 1 base and J by 0 bases, and 16 bases separated the two germline ends. Looked up from germline, CDR1 is MGHDK and CDR2 is SYGVNS. The CDR3 is CASSEFAGRLSSGNTIYF. The CDR3 nucleotides read TGTGCCAGCAGTGAATTTGCAGGCCGCTTGAGCTCTGGAAACACCATATATTTT.

The rearrangement joins TRBV28 to TRBJ2-1; D may match TRBD1 or TRBD2 (7 bases each). CDR3 length: 15 residues. The V and J ends lost 6 bases and 3 bases respectively, with 15 bases between them. CDR1 is MDHEN and CDR2 is SYDVKM in the germline V gene. This CDR3 is CASRPGGGLYNEQFF. In DNA form, the CDR3 reads TGTGCCAGCAGGCCAGGGGGGGGCCTCTACAATGAGCAGTTCTTC.

The chain employs TRBV27 and TRBJ2-7; D is uncertain. Trimming removed 3 bases from V and 5 bases from J, with 11 bases in between. Germline CDR1 and CDR2: MNHEY and SMNVEV (reference sequence). The length of the CDR3 is 13 residues. CDR3 amino acids: CASSFGWWDEQYF. In DNA, the CDR3 is TGTGCCAGCAGTTTCGGATGGTGGGACGAGCAGTACTTC.